This T cell receptor beta chain is drawn from a study of T cell responses to AZD1222 COVID-19 vaccine (dated by TCRdb to 2020 to 2023). About the full investigation: AZD1222 recipients with second doses at about 4 weeks or about 12 weeks were pooled, because spike-specific TCR depth and breadth did not differ between schedules. TCR sequencing covered 233 trial participants: about 210 given two doses of AZD1222 and 26 given two doses of MenACWY control vaccine. Enrollment into the trials was organized by age into subgroups of 18-55, 56-69 and 70-plus years, and those subgroups contained roughly 150, 30 and 60 TCR-sequenced participants, respectively. Summary of the overall study and its limitations: After two AZD1222 doses, spike-specific TCR breadth and depth were significantly higher than at day 0 and than in MenACWY recipients. Reportedly, close to half of the unique spike-specific TCRs recognized epitopes lying outside the regions that are mutated in the B.1.351 and B.1.1.7 variants. Conclusions about previously exposed vaccinees are limited because only five to seven AZD1222 recipients were SARS-CoV-2 seropositive at baseline. No day 14 peak-response samples were available, so repertoires were characterized only after the peak T cell response. The whole spike protein was spanned by vaccine-associated CD4 TCRs, and dominant responses were seen in regions 160-218 and 743-854. In the small 56-69-year group, the increase in depth fell short of significance, most likely because of low power. Most participants were white British and females outnumbered males, and the authors suggested that clonal diversity may have been underestimated.

The CDR3 regions of human TCRbeta chains were subjected to immunosequencing. Processing in the source paper ran as follows. Repertoire TCRs were matched against a reference library of SARS-CoV-2-specific TCRs generated with the MIRA antigen-specificity platform. Breadth meant the fraction of unique TCRs that were SARS-CoV-2-associated, whereas depth meant the fraction of total T cells that were SARS-CoV-2-associated. Using the MIRA data, each spike-specific TCR was mapped to the spike region that the TCR reacts to and placed in a CD4 or CD8 class. Log10-transformed breadth and depth values were compared by one-way ANOVA with Sidak's multiple comparisons tests. In its TCRdb copy, this immuneACCESS table keeps in-frame sequences only and misses some clones. Where compared with another copy, unresolved V genes explain less than half of these, and the others have no known cause. The V and J calls and clone size come from that table; D and trimming were worked out from the DNA. This sample is represented by approximately 92,000 clones; 65% to 90% of them were singletons. The top ten clonotypes cover roughly a tenth of the sample.

With respect to this clone: It has no known antigen specificity. Per-base qualities were not stored, and no clone one base away is much larger.

From the cysteine up to the phenylalanine, the CDR3 has a length of 13 residues. The only DNA kept is the CDR3, 39 bases in frame from the first base. The germline V gene (reference sequence) provides CDR1 GTSNPN and CDR2 SVGIG. Relative to germline, V is 2 bases shorter and J is 5 bases shorter, with 10 bases between their ends. Read against the paper, the sample's time point label means: baseline before first vaccination. Vaccinee samples were obtained from the UK trials COV001 and COV002, which included a single-blind randomized controlled phase 2/3 trial of AZD1222 (ChAdOx1 nCoV-19) in healthy adults. For TCRbeta chain sequencing, PBMC samples from trial participants were taken at day 0 and at day 28 after the second dose.

The chain was built from TRBV30 and TRBJ1-5, with no reliable assignment of the D segment. The origin of this receptor is an adult in good health. Specimen: peripheral blood, collected on day 0 of AZD1222 vaccination. The DNA is TGTGCCTGGAGTCGCGAGGAGGATCAGCCCCAGCATTTT. It translates to CAWSREEDQPQHF.